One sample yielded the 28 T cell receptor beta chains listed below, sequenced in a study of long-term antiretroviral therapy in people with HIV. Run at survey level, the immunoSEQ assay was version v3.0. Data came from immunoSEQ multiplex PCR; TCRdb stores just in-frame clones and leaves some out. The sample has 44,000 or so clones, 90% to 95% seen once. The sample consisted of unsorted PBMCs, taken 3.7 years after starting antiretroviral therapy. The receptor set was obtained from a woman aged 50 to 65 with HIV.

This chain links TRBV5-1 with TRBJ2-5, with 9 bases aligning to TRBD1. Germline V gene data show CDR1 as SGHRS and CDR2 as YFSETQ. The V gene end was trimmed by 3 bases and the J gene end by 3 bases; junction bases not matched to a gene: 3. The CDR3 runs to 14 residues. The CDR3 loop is CASSSWTGEETQYF. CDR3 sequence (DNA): TGCGCCAGCAGCTCCTGGACAGGGGAAGAGACCCAGTACTTC.

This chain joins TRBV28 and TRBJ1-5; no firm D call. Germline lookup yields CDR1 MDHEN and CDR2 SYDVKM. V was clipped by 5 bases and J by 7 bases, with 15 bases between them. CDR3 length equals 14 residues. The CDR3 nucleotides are TGTGCCAGCAGTACCTCAGGAAACTCGCAGCCCCAGCATTTT. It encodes CASSTSGNSQPQHF.

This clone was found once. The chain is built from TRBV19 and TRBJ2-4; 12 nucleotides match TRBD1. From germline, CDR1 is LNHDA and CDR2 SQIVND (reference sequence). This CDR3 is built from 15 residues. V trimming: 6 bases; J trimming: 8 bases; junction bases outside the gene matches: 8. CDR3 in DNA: TGTGCCAGTAGGCCGGGACAGGGGGCTTTGGACATTCAGTACTTC. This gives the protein CASRPGQGALDIQYF.

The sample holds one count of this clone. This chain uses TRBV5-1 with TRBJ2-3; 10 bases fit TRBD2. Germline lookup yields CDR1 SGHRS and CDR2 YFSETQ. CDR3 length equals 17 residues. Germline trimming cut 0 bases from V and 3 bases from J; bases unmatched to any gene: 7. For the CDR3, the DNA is TGCGCCAGCAGCTTGGGAAGAGCGGGGGGGCGAACAGATACGCAGTATTTT. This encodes CASSLGRAGGRTDTQYF.

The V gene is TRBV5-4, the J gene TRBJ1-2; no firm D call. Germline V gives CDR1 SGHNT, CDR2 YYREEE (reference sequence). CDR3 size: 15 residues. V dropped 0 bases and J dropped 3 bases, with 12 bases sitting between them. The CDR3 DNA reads TGTGCCAGCAGCTTGGTTGGAAGGAGTGACTATGGCTACACCTTC. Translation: CASSLVGRSDYGYTF.

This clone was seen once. In DNA, the CDR3 is TGTGCCAGCAGCTTCGGGAATTCCTACGAGCAGTACTTC. Protein product: CASSFGNSYEQYF. V usage is TRBV7-2 and J usage is TRBJ2-7, with D perhaps TRBD2 (5 bases). The CDR3 extends over 13 amino acids. Per germline, CDR1 SGHTA and CDR2 FQGNSA. V dropped 3 bases and J dropped 1 base, with 7 bases sitting between them.

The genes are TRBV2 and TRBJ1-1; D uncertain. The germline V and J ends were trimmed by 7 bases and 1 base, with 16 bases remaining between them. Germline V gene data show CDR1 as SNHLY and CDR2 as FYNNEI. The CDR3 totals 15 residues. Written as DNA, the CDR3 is TGTGCCAGCATCAAAGAGGTGGCCAGGAACACTGAAGCTTTCTTT. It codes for CASIKEVARNTEAFF. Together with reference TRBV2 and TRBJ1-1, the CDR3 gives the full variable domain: EPEVTQTPSHQVTQMGQEVILRCVPISNHLYFYWYRQILGQKVEFLVSFYNNEISEKSEIFDDQFSVERPDGSNFTLKIRSTKLEDSAMYFCASIKEVARNTEAFFGQGTRLTVV.

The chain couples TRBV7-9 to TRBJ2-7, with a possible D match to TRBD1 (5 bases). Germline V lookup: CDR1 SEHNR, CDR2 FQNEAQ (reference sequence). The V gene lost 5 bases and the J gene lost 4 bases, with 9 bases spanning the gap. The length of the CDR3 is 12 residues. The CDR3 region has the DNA TGTGCCAGCAGCCAAGCAGGGTACGAGCAGTACTTC. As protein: CASSQAGYEQYF.

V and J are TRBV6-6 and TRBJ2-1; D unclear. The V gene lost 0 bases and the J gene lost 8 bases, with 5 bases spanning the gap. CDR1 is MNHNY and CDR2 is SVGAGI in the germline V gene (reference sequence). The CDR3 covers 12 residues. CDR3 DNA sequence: TGTGCCAGCAGTTACTCTCCCGATGAGCAGTTCTTC. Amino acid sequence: CASSYSPDEQFF.

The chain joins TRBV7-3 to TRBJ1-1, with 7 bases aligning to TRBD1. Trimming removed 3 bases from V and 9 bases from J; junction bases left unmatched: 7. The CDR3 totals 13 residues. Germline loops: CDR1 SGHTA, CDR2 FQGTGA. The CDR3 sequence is CASSFRQGVQAFF. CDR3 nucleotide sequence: TGTGCCAGCAGCTTCCGACAGGGAGTACAAGCTTTCTTT.

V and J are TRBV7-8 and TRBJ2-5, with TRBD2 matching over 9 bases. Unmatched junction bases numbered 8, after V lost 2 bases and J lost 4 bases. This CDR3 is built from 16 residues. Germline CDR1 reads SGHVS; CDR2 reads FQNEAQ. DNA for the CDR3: TGTGCCAGCAGCTTAACGGGCGGGGGGGCGGTAGAGACCCAGTACTTC. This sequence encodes CASSLTGGGAVETQYF. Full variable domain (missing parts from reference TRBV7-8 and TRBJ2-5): GAGVSQSPRYKVAKRGQDVALRCDPISGHVSLFWYQQALGQGPEFLTYFQNEAQLDKSGLPSDRFFAERPEGSVSTLKIQRTQQEDSAVYLCASSLTGGGAVETQYFGPGTRLLVL.

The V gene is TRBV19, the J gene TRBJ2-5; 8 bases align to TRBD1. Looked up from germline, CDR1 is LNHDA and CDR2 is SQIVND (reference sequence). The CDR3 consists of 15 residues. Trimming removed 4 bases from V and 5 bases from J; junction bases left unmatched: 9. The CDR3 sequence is CASSREGQGGETQYF. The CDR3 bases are TGTGCCAGTAGTAGGGAAGGACAGGGAGGCGAGACCCAGTACTTC.

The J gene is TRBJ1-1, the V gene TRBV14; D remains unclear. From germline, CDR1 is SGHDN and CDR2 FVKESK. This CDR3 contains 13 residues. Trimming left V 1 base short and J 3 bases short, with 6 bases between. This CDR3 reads CASSQGLHTEAFF. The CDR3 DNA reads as TGTGCCAGCAGCCAAGGCCTTCACACTGAAGCTTTCTTT.

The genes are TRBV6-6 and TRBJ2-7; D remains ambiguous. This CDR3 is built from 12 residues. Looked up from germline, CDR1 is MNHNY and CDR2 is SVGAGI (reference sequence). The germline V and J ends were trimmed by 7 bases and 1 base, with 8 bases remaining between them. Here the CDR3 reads CASNRVSYEQYF. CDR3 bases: TGTGCCAGCAACCGGGTTTCCTACGAGCAGTACTTC.

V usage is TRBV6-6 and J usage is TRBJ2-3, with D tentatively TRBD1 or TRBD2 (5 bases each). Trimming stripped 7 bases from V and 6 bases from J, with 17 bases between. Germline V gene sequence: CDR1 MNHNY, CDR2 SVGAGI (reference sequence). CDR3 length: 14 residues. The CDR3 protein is CASTSGTPGDTQYF. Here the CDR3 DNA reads TGTGCCAGCACCTCCGGGACCCCTGGGGATACGCAGTATTTT.

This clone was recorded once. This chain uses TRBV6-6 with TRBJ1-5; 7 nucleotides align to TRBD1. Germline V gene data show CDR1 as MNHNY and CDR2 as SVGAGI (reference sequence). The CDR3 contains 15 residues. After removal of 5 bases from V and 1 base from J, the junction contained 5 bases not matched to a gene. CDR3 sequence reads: CASSPDRSSNQPQHF. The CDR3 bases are TGTGCCAGCAGTCCGGACAGGTCGAGCAATCAGCCCCAGCATTTT.

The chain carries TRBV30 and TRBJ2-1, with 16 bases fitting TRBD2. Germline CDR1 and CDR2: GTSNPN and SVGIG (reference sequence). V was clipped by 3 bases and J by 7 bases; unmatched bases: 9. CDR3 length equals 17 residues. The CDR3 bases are TGTGCCTGGAGCCCTCCGGGACTAGCGGGGGGGAGAAATGAGCAGTTCTTC. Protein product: CAWSPPGLAGGRNEQFF.

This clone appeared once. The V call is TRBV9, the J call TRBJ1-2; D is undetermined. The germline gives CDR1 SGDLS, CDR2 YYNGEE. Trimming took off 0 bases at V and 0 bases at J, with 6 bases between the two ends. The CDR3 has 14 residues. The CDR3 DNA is TGTGCCAGCAGCGTAGGGGGTACTAACTATGGCTACACCTTC. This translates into CASSVGGTNYGYTF.

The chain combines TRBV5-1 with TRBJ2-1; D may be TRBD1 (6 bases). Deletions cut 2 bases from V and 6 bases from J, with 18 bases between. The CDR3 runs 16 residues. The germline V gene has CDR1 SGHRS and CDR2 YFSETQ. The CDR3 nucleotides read TGCGCCAGCAGCTTAAGAAAGACAGGTGAGGGCAATGAGCAGTTCTTC. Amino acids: CASSLRKTGEGNEQFF.

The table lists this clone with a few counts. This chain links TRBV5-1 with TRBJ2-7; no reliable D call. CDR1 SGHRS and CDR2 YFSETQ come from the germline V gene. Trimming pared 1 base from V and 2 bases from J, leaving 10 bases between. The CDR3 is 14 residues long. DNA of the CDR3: TGCGCCAGCAGCTTGTATCAGGAAACCTACGAGCAGTACTTC. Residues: CASSLYQETYEQYF.

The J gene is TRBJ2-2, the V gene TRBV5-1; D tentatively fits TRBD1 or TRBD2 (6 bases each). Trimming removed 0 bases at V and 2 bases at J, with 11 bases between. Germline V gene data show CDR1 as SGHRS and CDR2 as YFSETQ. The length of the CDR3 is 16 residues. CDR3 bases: TGCGCCAGCAGCTTGGTTGGGGGGCCAAACACCGGGGAGCTGTTTTTT. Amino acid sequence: CASSLVGGPNTGELFF.

The CDR3 sequence is CASRLRWQGDGYTF. CDR3 sequence (DNA): TGTGCCAGTAGACTAAGATGGCAGGGGGATGGCTACACCTTC. The rearrangement joins TRBV19 to TRBJ1-2, with 7 bases that match TRBD1. V gave up 6 bases and J gave up 6 bases; unmatched junction bases: 10. The CDR3 totals 14 residues. CDR1 and CDR2 from the germline V gene are LNHDA and SQIVND (reference sequence).

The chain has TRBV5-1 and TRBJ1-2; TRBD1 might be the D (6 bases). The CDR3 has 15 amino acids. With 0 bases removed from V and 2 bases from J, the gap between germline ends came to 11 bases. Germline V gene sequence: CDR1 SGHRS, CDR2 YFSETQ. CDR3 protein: CASSLDPGDNYGYTF. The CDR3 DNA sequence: TGCGCCAGCAGCTTGGACCCAGGGGACAACTATGGCTACACCTTC.

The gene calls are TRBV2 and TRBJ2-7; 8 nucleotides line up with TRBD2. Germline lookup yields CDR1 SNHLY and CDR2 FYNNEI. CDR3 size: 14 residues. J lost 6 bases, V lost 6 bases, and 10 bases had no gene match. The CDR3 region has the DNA TGTGCCAGCAGCGGCGGGAGGACGCAAGGCGAGCAGTACTTC. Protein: CASSGGRTQGEQYF.

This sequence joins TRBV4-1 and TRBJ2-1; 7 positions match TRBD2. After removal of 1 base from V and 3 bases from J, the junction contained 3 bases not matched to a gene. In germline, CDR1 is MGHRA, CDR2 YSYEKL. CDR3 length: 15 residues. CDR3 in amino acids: CASSQGRGNYNEQFF. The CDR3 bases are TGCGCCAGCAGCCAAGGGCGGGGGAACTACAATGAGCAGTTCTTC.

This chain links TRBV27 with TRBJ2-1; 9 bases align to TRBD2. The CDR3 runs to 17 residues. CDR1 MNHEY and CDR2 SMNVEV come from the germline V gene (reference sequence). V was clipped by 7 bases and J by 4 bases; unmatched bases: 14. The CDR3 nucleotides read TGTGCCAGCAAAAACGCGGGACTAGCCGGGGGTTACAATGAGCAGTTCTTC. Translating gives CASKNAGLAGGYNEQFF.

This CDR3 is CASSFNRDRAGNTIYF. In nucleotides, the CDR3 is TGTGCCAGTAGTTTCAACCGGGACAGGGCTGGAAACACCATATATTTT. The V and J genes are TRBV19 and TRBJ1-3, with 9 bases matching TRBD1. Trimming cost V 5 bases and J 2 bases; bases outside gene matches: 7. The CDR3 covers 16 residues. The germline gives CDR1 LNHDA, CDR2 SQIVND (reference sequence).

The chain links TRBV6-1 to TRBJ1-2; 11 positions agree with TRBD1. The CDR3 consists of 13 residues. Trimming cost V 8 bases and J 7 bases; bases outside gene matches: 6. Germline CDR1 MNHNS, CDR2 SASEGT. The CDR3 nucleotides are TGTGCCAGCGGGGGACAGGGGGTCGGTGGCTACACCTTC. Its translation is CASGGQGVGGYTF.